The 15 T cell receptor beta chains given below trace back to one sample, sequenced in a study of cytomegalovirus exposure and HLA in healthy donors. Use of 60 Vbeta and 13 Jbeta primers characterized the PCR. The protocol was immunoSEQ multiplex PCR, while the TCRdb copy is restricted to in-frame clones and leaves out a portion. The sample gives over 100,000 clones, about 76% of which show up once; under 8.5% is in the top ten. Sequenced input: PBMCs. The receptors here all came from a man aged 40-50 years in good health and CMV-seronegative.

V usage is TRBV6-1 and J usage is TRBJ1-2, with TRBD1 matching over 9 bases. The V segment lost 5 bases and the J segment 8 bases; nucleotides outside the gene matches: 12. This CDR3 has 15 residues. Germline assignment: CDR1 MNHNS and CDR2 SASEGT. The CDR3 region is CASSFLDRGKEGYTF. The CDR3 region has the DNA TGTGCCAGCAGTTTTTTGGACAGGGGTAAGGAGGGCTACACCTTC.

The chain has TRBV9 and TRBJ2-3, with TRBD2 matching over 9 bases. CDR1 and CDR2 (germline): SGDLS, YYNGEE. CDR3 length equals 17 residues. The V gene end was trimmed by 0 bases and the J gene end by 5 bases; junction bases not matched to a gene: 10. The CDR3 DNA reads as TGTGCCAGCAGCGTAGCCAGCGGGGGGTCTTATGGAGATACGCAGTATTTT. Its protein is CASSVASGGSYGDTQYF.

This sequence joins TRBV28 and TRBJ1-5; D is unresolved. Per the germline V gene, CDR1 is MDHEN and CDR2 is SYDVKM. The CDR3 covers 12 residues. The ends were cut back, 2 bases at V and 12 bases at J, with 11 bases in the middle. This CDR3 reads CASSLGQADQHF. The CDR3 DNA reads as TGTGCCAGCAGTTTAGGGCAGGCTGACCAGCATTTT.

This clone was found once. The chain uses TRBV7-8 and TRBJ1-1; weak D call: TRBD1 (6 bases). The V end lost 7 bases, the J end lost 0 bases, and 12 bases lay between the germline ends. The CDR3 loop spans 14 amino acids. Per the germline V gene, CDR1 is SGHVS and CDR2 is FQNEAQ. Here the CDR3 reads CASNWGRVNTEAFF. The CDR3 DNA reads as TGTGCCAGCAACTGGGGGCGGGTGAACACTGAAGCTTTCTTT.

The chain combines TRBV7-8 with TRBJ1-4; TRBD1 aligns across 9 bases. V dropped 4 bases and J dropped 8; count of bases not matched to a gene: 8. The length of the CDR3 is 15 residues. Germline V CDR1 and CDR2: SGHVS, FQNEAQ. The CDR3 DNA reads TGTGCCAGCAGCTACCCGACAGGGGGGAAGGAAAAACTGTTTTTT. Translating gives CASSYPTGGKEKLFF.

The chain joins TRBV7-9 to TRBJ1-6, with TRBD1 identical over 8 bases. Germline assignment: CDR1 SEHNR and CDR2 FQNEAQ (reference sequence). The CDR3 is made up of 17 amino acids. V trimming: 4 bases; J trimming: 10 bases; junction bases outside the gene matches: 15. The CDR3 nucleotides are TGTGCCAGCAGCTCACGACCCGGACAGGGTCCTAGGTCACCCCTCCACTTT. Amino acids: CASSSRPGQGPRSPLHF.

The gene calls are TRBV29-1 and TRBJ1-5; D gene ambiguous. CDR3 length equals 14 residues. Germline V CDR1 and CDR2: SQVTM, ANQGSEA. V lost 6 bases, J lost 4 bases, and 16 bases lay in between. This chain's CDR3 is CSVTTGEANQPQHF. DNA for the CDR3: TGCAGCGTGACTACCGGGGAGGCGAATCAGCCCCAGCATTTT. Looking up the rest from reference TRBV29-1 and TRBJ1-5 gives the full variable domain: SAVISQKPSRDICQRGTSLTIQCQVDSQVTMMFWYRQQPGQSLTLIATANQGSEATYESGFVIDKFPISRPNLTFSTLTVSNMSPEDSSIYLCSVTTGEANQPQHFGDGTRLSIL.

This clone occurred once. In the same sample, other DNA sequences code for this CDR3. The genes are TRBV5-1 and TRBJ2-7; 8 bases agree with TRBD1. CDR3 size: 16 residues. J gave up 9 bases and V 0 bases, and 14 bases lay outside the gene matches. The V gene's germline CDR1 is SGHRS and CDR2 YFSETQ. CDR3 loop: CASSLVGSDRGNGQYF. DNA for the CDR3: TGCGCCAGCAGCTTGGTAGGCTCTGACAGGGGAAACGGGCAGTACTTC. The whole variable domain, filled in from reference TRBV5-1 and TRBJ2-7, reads KAGVTQTPRYLIKTRGQQVTLSCSPISGHRSVSWYQQTPGQGLQFLFEYFSETQRNKGNFPGRFSGRQFSNSRSEMNVSTLELGDSALYLCASSLVGSDRGNGQYFGPGTRLTVT.

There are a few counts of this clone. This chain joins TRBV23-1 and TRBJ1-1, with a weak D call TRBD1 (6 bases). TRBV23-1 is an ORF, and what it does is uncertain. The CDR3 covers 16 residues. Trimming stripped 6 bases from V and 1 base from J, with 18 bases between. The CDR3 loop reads CASRPGHPRGNTEAFF. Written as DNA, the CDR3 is TGCGCCAGCAGACCGGGACACCCGAGGGGGAACACTGAAGCTTTCTTT.

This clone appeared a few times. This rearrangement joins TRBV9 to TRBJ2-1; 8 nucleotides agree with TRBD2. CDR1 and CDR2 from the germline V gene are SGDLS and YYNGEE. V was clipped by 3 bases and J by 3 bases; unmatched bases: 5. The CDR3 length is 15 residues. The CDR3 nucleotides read TGTGCCAGCAGCGAAGCGGGGGCCGGCTACAATGAGCAGTTCTTC. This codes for CASSEAGAGYNEQFF.

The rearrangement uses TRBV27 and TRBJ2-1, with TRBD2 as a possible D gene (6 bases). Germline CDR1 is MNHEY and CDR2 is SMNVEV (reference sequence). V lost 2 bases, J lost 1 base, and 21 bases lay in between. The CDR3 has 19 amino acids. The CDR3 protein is CASSLGDSPIPSSYNEQFF. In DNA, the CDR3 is TGTGCCAGCAGTTTAGGGGACTCGCCTATCCCTAGTTCCTACAATGAGCAGTTCTTC.

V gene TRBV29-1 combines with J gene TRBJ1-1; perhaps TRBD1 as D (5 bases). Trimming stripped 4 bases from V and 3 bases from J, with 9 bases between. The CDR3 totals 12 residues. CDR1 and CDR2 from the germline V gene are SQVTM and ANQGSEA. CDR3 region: CSVVPGDTEAFF. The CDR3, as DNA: TGCAGCGTTGTCCCGGGGGACACTGAAGCTTTCTTT. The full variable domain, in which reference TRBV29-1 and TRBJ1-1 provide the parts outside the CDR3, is SAVISQKPSRDICQRGTSLTIQCQVDSQVTMMFWYRQQPGQSLTLIATANQGSEATYESGFVIDKFPISRPNLTFSTLTVSNMSPEDSSIYLCSVVPGDTEAFFGQGTRLTVV.

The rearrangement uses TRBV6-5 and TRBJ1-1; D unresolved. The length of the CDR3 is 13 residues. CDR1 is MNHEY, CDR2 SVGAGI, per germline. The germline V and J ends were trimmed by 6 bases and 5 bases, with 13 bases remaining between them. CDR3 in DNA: TGTGCCAGCAGCTCTGAAGGAGGGACTGAAGCTTTCTTT. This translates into CASSSEGGTEAFF.

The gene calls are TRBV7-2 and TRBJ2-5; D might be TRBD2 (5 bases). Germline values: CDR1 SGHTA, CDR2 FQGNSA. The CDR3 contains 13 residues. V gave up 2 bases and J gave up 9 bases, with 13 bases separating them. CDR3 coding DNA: TGTGCCAGCAGCTTAAGCGGCCGCCTAGCCCAGTACTTC. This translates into CASSLSGRLAQYF. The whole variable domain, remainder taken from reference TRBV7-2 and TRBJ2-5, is GAGVSQSPSNKVTEKGKDVELRCDPISGHTALYWYRQSLGQGLEFLIYFQGNSAPDKSGLPSDRFSAERTGGSVSTLTIQRTQQEDSAVYLCASSLSGRLAQYFGPGTRLLVL.

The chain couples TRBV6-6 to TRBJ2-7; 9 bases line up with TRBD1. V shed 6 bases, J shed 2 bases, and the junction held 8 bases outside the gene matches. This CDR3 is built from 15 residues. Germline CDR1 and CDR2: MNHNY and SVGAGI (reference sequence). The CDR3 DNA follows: TGTGCCAGCAGACAGACCGGGACAGGGCCCTACGAGCAGTACTTC. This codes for CASRQTGTGPYEQYF.